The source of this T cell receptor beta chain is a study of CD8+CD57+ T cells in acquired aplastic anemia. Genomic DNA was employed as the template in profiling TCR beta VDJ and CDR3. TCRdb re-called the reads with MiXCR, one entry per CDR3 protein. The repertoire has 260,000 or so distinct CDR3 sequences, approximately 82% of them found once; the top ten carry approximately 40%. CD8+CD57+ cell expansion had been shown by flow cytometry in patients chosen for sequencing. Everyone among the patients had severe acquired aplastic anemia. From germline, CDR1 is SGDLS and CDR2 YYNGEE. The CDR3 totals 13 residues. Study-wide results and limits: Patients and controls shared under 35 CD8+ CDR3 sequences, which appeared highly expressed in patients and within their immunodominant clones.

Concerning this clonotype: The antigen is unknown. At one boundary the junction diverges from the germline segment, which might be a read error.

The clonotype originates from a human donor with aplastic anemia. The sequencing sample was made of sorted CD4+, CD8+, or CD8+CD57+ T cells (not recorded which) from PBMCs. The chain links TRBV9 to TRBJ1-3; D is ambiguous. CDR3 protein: CASSVGQNNTKYF. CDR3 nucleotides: TGTGCCAGCAGCGTGGGCCAGAACAACACCAAATATTTT.